These T cell receptor beta chains were read from a single sample in a study of regulatory T cells in long-lasting Graves disease. TCRdb recomputed calls from the multiplex PCR reads with MiXCR, one row per CDR3 protein. This sample yields roughly 500,000 distinct CDR3 sequences, of which about 14% are seen a single time; roughly a tenth belongs to the top ten. Another study also made use of these data, one on T cells in Graves' hyperthyroidism and ophthalmopathy.

The source was peripheral blood mononuclear cells (PBMCs), collected at new diagnosis, from a patient treated with antithyroid drugs. These receptor sequences come from a young man with Graves disease. The CDR3 runs from the conserved cysteine through the conserved F or W. A D gene is named only where the DNA matches it firmly. Only some rows state a clone size, as once, few, many or a class for expanded clones.

J gene: TRBJ1-5; clone size: many; D gene: -; V gene: TRBV7-2; CDR3 protein: CASSRTSNQPQHF; CDR3 DNA: TGTGCCAGCAGCCGCACTAGCAATCAGCCCCAGCATTTT
J gene: TRBJ2-3; clone size: -; D gene: -; V gene: TRBV7-2; CDR3 protein: CASSPRAATDTQYF; CDR3 DNA: TGTGCCAGCAGCCCTCGGGCAGCCACAGATACGCAGTATTTT
J gene: TRBJ1-1; clone size: few; D gene: -; V gene: TRBV19; CDR3 protein: CASRREVGATEAFF; CDR3 DNA: TGTGCCAGTAGGAGAGAGGTAGGGGCGACTGAAGCTTTCTTT
J gene: TRBJ2-7; clone size: many; D gene: -; V gene: TRBV7-9; CDR3 protein: CASSRGGGAAYEQYF; CDR3 DNA: TGTGCCAGCAGCAGAGGAGGGGGGGCTGCCTACGAGCAGTACTTC
J gene: TRBJ2-7; clone size: -; D gene: TRBD2; V gene: TRBV28; CDR3 protein: CASRVTSGSYEQYF; CDR3 DNA: TGTGCCAGCAGGGTGACTAGCGGGAGCTACGAGCAGTACTTC
J gene: TRBJ1-6; clone size: -; D gene: TRBD1; V gene: TRBV6-5; CDR3 protein: CASSYFGTGDSPLHF; CDR3 DNA: TGTGCCAGCAGTTACTTCGGGACAGGGGATTCACCCCTCCACTTT
J gene: TRBJ2-7; clone size: many; D gene: TRBD2; V gene: TRBV29-1; CDR3 protein: CSAIAGGSYEQYF; CDR3 DNA: TGCAGCGCCATAGCGGGGGGCTCCTACGAGCAGTACTTC
J gene: TRBJ2-1; clone size: many; D gene: TRBD2; V gene: TRBV7-6; CDR3 protein: CASSLAGWSGEQFF; CDR3 DNA: TGTGCCAGCAGTCTAGCGGGATGGAGTGGTGAGCAGTTCTTC
J gene: TRBJ1-2; clone size: many; D gene: -; V gene: TRBV10-3; CDR3 protein: CAITEQGGTPYGYTF; CDR3 DNA: TGTGCCATCACCGAACAGGGAGGAACCCCCTATGGCTACACCTTC
J gene: TRBJ2-1; clone size: many; D gene: -; V gene: TRBV29-1; CDR3 protein: CSAGSRSSYNEQFF; CDR3 DNA: TGCAGCGCTGGCTCCCGGTCCTCTTACAATGAGCAGTTCTTC
J gene: TRBJ2-7; clone size: -; D gene: -; V gene: TRBV24-1; CDR3 protein: CATSDFKEVDQYIYEQYF; CDR3 DNA: TGTGCCACCAGTGATTTTAAGGAGGTCGACCAATATATCTACGAGCAGTACTTC
J gene: TRBJ2-1; clone size: -; D gene: TRBD1; V gene: TRBV5-4; CDR3 protein: CASGTGEKALNEQFF; CDR3 DNA: TGTGCCAGCGGCACAGGGGAAAAGGCGCTTAATGAGCAGTTCTTC
J gene: TRBJ1-5; clone size: -; D gene: -; V gene: TRBV11-2; CDR3 protein: CASSFGYYSNQPQHF; CDR3 DNA: TGTGCCAGCAGCTTTGGTTATTATAGCAATCAGCCCCAGCATTTT
J gene: TRBJ2-2; clone size: many; D gene: -; V gene: TRBV9; CDR3 protein: CASSAAGTLTGELFF; CDR3 DNA: TGTGCCAGCAGCGCAGCCGGGACACTCACCGGGGAGCTGTTTTTT
J gene: TRBJ2-1; clone size: many; D gene: TRBD2; V gene: TRBV20-1; CDR3 protein: CSGYPKTSGSHNEQFF; CDR3 DNA: TGCAGTGGGTACCCCAAGACTAGCGGGAGCCACAATGAGCAGTTCTTC
J gene: TRBJ1-3; clone size: -; D gene: -; V gene: TRBV28; CDR3 protein: CAIRAGLSGNTIYF; CDR3 DNA: TGTGCCATCCGAGCAGGGCTCTCTGGAAACACCATATATTTT
J gene: TRBJ2-5; clone size: many; D gene: TRBD1; V gene: TRBV11-2; CDR3 protein: CASSLDPGRAGGETQYF; CDR3 DNA: TGTGCCAGCAGCTTAGATCCGGGCAGGGCAGGGGGAGAGACCCAGTACTTC
J gene: TRBJ2-1; clone size: many; D gene: TRBD2; V gene: TRBV7-9; CDR3 protein: CASSSPLAGSRGEQFF; CDR3 DNA: TGTGCCAGCAGCTCGCCCTTAGCGGGATCGAGGGGTGAGCAGTTCTTC
J gene: TRBJ2-2; clone size: many; D gene: TRBD1; V gene: TRBV2; CDR3 protein: CASSETGGTGELFF; CDR3 DNA: TGTGCCAGCAGCGAGACAGGGGGAACCGGGGAGCTGTTTTTT
J gene: TRBJ1-3; clone size: few; D gene: -; V gene: TRBV10-3; CDR3 protein: CAISEGDTLSGNTIYF; CDR3 DNA: TGTGCCATCAGTGAAGGGGACACGCTCTCTGGAAACACCATATATTTT
J gene: TRBJ2-5; clone size: many; D gene: TRBD2; V gene: TRBV28; CDR3 protein: CASRLAGETQYF; CDR3 DNA: TGTGCCAGCAGACTAGCGGGAGAGACCCAGTACTTC
J gene: TRBJ2-2; clone size: few; D gene: TRBD1; V gene: TRBV29-1; CDR3 protein: CSAYSGGAGELFF; CDR3 DNA: TGCAGCGCATATTCAGGGGGAGCCGGGGAGCTGTTTTTT
J gene: TRBJ1-2; clone size: once; D gene: TRBD1; V gene: TRBV5-1; CDR3 protein: CASSRQGREYGYTF; CDR3 DNA: TGCGCCAGCAGCCGACAGGGCCGGGAGTATGGCTACACCTTC
J gene: TRBJ2-7; clone size: -; D gene: -; V gene: TRBV4-1; CDR3 protein: CASSQGISVEQYF; CDR3 DNA: TGCGCCAGCAGCCAAGGGATATCGGTAGAGCAGTACTTC
J gene: TRBJ1-2; clone size: many; D gene: -; V gene: TRBV27; CDR3 protein: CASSPGDGYTF; CDR3 DNA: TGTGCCAGCTCCCCCGGGGACGGCTACACCTTC
J gene: TRBJ1-5; clone size: -; D gene: -; V gene: TRBV6-1; CDR3 protein: CASSEWGGSNQPQHF; CDR3 DNA: TGTGCCAGCAGTGAATGGGGGGGGAGCAATCAGCCCCAGCATTTT
J gene: TRBJ2-1; clone size: -; D gene: TRBD2; V gene: TRBV20-1; CDR3 protein: CSADGTSGGNEQFF; CDR3 DNA: TGCAGTGCTGACGGGACTAGCGGGGGTAATGAGCAGTTCTTC
J gene: TRBJ2-1; clone size: -; D gene: -; V gene: TRBV9; CDR3 protein: CASSRTNTISEQFF; CDR3 DNA: TGTGCCAGCAGTCGGACTAATACTATAAGTGAGCAGTTCTTC
J gene: TRBJ2-5; clone size: many; D gene: -; V gene: TRBV2; CDR3 protein: CASSEEDLLTGTQYF; CDR3 DNA: TGTGCCAGCAGTGAAGAGGACTTACTAACTGGGACCCAGTACTTC
J gene: TRBJ2-1; clone size: many; D gene: -; V gene: TRBV13; CDR3 protein: CASSQRIGLGASDEQFF; CDR3 DNA: TGTGCCAGCAGTCAACGTATTGGTCTGGGAGCTAGTGATGAGCAGTTCTTC
J gene: TRBJ2-3; clone size: many; D gene: TRBD2; V gene: TRBV11-2; CDR3 protein: CASSSPRGLAGGRADTQYF; CDR3 DNA: TGTGCCAGCAGCTCACCCCGAGGACTAGCGGGAGGGAGGGCAGATACGCAGTATTTT
J gene: TRBJ1-1; clone size: -; D gene: -; V gene: TRBV6-1; CDR3 protein: CASGSGAVNTEAFF; CDR3 DNA: TGTGCCAGCGGGTCTGGAGCAGTGAACACTGAAGCTTTCTTT
J gene: TRBJ2-3; clone size: many; D gene: -; V gene: TRBV6-1; CDR3 protein: CASSPPLGWASTDTQYF; CDR3 DNA: TGTGCCAGCAGTCCGCCACTCGGGTGGGCTAGCACAGATACGCAGTATTTT
J gene: TRBJ2-7; clone size: -; D gene: TRBD2; V gene: TRBV24-1; CDR3 protein: CATSDPSSGAYEQYF; CDR3 DNA: TGTGCCACCAGTGATCCTAGTAGCGGGGCCTACGAGCAGTACTTC
J gene: TRBJ1-1; clone size: many; D gene: -; V gene: TRBV6-1; CDR3 protein: CASTPGKTGPQDAFF; CDR3 DNA: TGTGCCAGCACCCCGGGGAAGACGGGCCCTCAGGATGCTTTCTTT
J gene: TRBJ2-3; clone size: many; D gene: -; V gene: TRBV6-1; CDR3 protein: CASRGRKDTDTQYF; CDR3 DNA: TGTGCCAGCAGGGGACGGAAAGACACAGATACGCAGTATTTT
J gene: TRBJ2-3; clone size: -; D gene: TRBD2; V gene: TRBV19; CDR3 protein: CASTFAGGTDTQYF; CDR3 DNA: TGTGCCAGTACGTTTGCGGGAGGCACAGATACGCAGTATTTT
J gene: TRBJ2-1; clone size: many; D gene: TRBD2; V gene: TRBV29-1; CDR3 protein: CSWRWEGTYNEQFF; CDR3 DNA: TGCAGCTGGCGCTGGGAGGGGACCTACAATGAGCAGTTCTTC
J gene: TRBJ1-4; clone size: many; D gene: TRBD1; V gene: TRBV29-1; CDR3 protein: CSVTTQGAGEKLFF; CDR3 DNA: TGCAGCGTTACCACCCAGGGGGCAGGTGAAAAACTGTTTTTT
J gene: TRBJ2-2; clone size: many; D gene: -; V gene: TRBV29-1; CDR3 protein: CSVVVSGEKGPLFF; CDR3 DNA: TGCAGCGTTGTGGTATCGGGGGAAAAAGGGCCGCTGTTTTTT
J gene: TRBJ1-1; clone size: few; D gene: -; V gene: TRBV14; CDR3 protein: CASSQEQGVLTEAFF; CDR3 DNA: TGTGCCAGCAGCCAGGAACAGGGTGTTCTTACTGAAGCTTTCTTT
J gene: TRBJ2-3; clone size: few; D gene: -; V gene: TRBV19; CDR3 protein: CASSAGPTSGLSTITDTQYF; CDR3 DNA: TGTGCCAGTAGTGCCGGCCCAACGTCGGGCCTATCCACAATCACAGATACGCAGTATTTT
J gene: TRBJ2-1; clone size: few; D gene: TRBD2; V gene: TRBV18; CDR3 protein: CASSLRLAANEQFF; CDR3 DNA: TGTGCCAGCTCACTCCGACTAGCGGCCAATGAGCAGTTCTTC
J gene: TRBJ2-2; clone size: many; D gene: -; V gene: TRBV12-3/TRBV12-4; CDR3 protein: CASRLAGELFF; CDR3 DNA: TGTGCCAGCAGACTAGCCGGGGAGCTGTTTTTT
J gene: TRBJ2-1; clone size: many; D gene: -; V gene: TRBV7-8; CDR3 protein: CASSLTLILARSYNEQFF; CDR3 DNA: TGTGCCAGCAGCTTAACGCTGATCTTGGCGAGGTCCTACAATGAGCAGTTCTTC
J gene: TRBJ2-2; clone size: many; D gene: -; V gene: TRBV6-1; CDR3 protein: CASSRLNTGELFF; CDR3 DNA: TGTGCCAGCAGTCGCCTTAACACCGGGGAGCTGTTTTTT
J gene: TRBJ2-7; clone size: many; D gene: TRBD2; V gene: TRBV20-1; CDR3 protein: CSGGTYEQYF; CDR3 DNA: TGCAGCGGGGGGACCTACGAGCAGTACTTC
J gene: TRBJ1-2; clone size: many; D gene: TRBD1; V gene: TRBV29-1; CDR3 protein: CSVGGLDANYGYTF; CDR3 DNA: TGCAGCGTAGGGGGCCTCGACGCTAACTATGGCTACACCTTC
J gene: TRBJ1-4; clone size: many; D gene: -; V gene: TRBV2; CDR3 protein: CASSEAGQVNEKLFF; CDR3 DNA: TGTGCCAGCAGTGAAGCGGGGCAGGTTAATGAAAAACTGTTTTTT
J gene: TRBJ2-3; clone size: many; D gene: -; V gene: TRBV12-3/TRBV12-4; CDR3 protein: CASSLFSTRGDTQYF; CDR3 DNA: TGTGCCAGCAGTTTGTTTTCGACTCGTGGCGATACGCAGTATTTT
J gene: TRBJ2-5; clone size: few; D gene: -; V gene: TRBV14; CDR3 protein: CASSRDLLLQETQYF; CDR3 DNA: TGTGCCAGCAGCCGGGACTTACTCCTCCAAGAGACCCAGTACTTC
J gene: TRBJ2-7; clone size: many; D gene: TRBD2; V gene: TRBV5-1; CDR3 protein: CASNPGTNFMYEQYF; CDR3 DNA: TGCGCCAGCAACCCAGGGACTAACTTTATGTACGAGCAGTACTTC
J gene: TRBJ2-3; clone size: many; D gene: -; V gene: TRBV27; CDR3 protein: CASSLQGHTQYF; CDR3 DNA: TGTGCCAGCAGTTTACAGGGGCATACGCAGTATTTT